The 25 T cell receptor beta chains given below trace back to one sample, sequenced in a study of blood T cell repertoires in COVID-19. TCRdb keeps only in-frame clones here, not all; method: immunoSEQ multiplex PCR. The sample holds over 90,000 clones; approximately 90% are singletons and the top ten take roughly 2%. The sample comprised peripheral blood. The source is a man aged 50-60 years with active COVID-19.

V is TRBV9 and J is TRBJ2-2; 10 bases agree with TRBD2. In germline, CDR1 is SGDLS, CDR2 YYNGEE. With V trimmed by 0 bases and J by 4 bases, 6 bases remained unmatched. The CDR3 extends over 17 amino acids. CDR3 DNA sequence: TGTGCCAGCAGCGTAGCTGAGCGGGGGGGCATCACCGGGGAGCTGTTTTTT. This sequence encodes CASSVAERGGITGELFF.

This clone was observed a few times. The chain has TRBV4-2 and TRBJ1-6; D not certain. This CDR3 region has 17 residues. The V end lost 3 bases, the J end lost 5 bases, and 17 bases lay between the germline ends. The germline V gene has CDR1 LGHNA and CDR2 YNFKEQ. The CDR3, as DNA: TGTGCCAGCAGCCAGGCGTATGGACTTTCCAATAATTCACCCCTCCACTTT. Translating gives CASSQAYGLSNNSPLHF.

This chain joins TRBV9 and TRBJ2-5, with 7 bases that match TRBD1. The CDR3 contains 15 residues. Germline-derived CDR1 and CDR2 are SGDLS and YYNGEE. J lost 5 bases, V lost 1 base, and 8 bases had no gene match. CDR3 bases: TGTGCCAGCAGCGTAAACCCAACAGGGGAGGAGACCCAGTACTTC. Translated, it gives CASSVNPTGEETQYF.

This chain links TRBV2 with TRBJ1-2; D not resolved. Germline assignment: CDR1 SNHLY and CDR2 FYNNEI. The CDR3 has 14 residues. The V gene lost 3 bases and the J gene lost 1 base, with 9 bases spanning the gap. CDR3 region: CASSEERGNYGYTF. In DNA, the CDR3 is TGTGCCAGCAGTGAGGAGCGCGGTAACTATGGCTACACCTTC.

The CDR3 region has the DNA TGTGCCAGCAGCCAAGGGTCTCGGGCTAGCGGGGGGAATGAGCAGTTCTTC. Translation: CASSQGSRASGGNEQFF. The rearrangement uses TRBV7-2 and TRBJ2-1, with 11 nucleotides matching TRBD2. The CDR3 runs 17 residues. Per germline, CDR1 SGHTA and CDR2 FQGNSA. V gave up 5 bases and J gave up 7 bases; unmatched junction bases: 13.

The chain carries TRBV4-3 and TRBJ2-7, with TRBD1 identical over 7 bases. The junction had 4 bases not matched to a gene; V was cut back by 0 bases and J by 5 bases. The V gene's germline CDR1 is LGHNA and CDR2 YSLEER. The length of the CDR3 is 14 residues. The DNA for the CDR3 is TGCGCCAGCAGCCAAGAGAAGGGGGCTGACGAGCAGTACTTC. Translation gives CASSQEKGADEQYF.

This clone occurred once. The V and J genes are TRBV7-8 and TRBJ2-6, with D uncertain. The CDR3 is 17 residues long. Trimming cost V 3 bases and J 0 bases, with 12 bases left between them. From germline, CDR1 is SGHVS and CDR2 FQNEAQ. CDR3 sequence: CASSFTEITSGANVLTF. The CDR3 region has the DNA TGTGCCAGCAGCTTTACCGAGATCACCTCTGGGGCCAACGTCCTGACTTTC.

The chain joins TRBV7-3 to TRBJ2-1; D not resolved. Trimming pared 6 bases from V and 1 base from J, leaving 4 bases between. The CDR3 runs 12 residues. Germline values: CDR1 SGHTA, CDR2 FQGTGA. CDR3 nucleotide sequence: TGTGCCAGCAGTAAATCCTACAATGAGCAGTTCTTC. Amino acid sequence: CASSKSYNEQFF.

V and J are TRBV2 and TRBJ1-4; 9 positions agree with TRBD1. This CDR3 comprises 15 residues. CDR1 and CDR2 (germline): SNHLY, FYNNEI. J lost 3 bases, V lost 6 bases, and 5 bases had no gene match. CDR3 protein: CASSSQGAPNEKLFF. DNA for the CDR3: TGTGCCAGCAGCTCACAGGGGGCGCCTAATGAAAAACTGTTTTTT.

The CDR3 DNA reads as TGCGCCAGCAGCTTGCGCAGTCAAGCTGAAGCTTTCTTT. It codes for CASSLRSQAEAFF. The chain employs TRBV5-1 and TRBJ1-1; D is unresolved. The CDR3 consists of 13 residues. V dropped 1 base and J dropped 6 bases, with 10 bases sitting between them. CDR1 is SGHRS and CDR2 is YFSETQ in the germline V gene. Full variable domain (missing parts from reference TRBV5-1 and TRBJ1-1): KAGVTQTPRYLIKTRGQQVTLSCSPISGHRSVSWYQQTPGQGLQFLFEYFSETQRNKGNFPGRFSGRQFSNSRSEMNVSTLELGDSALYLCASSLRSQAEAFFGQGTRLTVV.

The chain couples TRBV3-1 (or the pseudogene TRBV3-2) to TRBJ2-7; TRBD2 aligns across 7 bases. This CDR3 comprises 15 residues. Germline trimming cut 4 bases from V and 3 bases from J; bases unmatched to any gene: 9. Germline V lookup: CDR1 LGHDT, CDR2 YNNKEL (reference sequence). DNA for the CDR3: TGTGCCAGCAGCCTGGGACTATCTTCCGTCTACGAGCAGTACTTC. Translated, it gives CASSLGLSSVYEQYF.

The CDR3 sequence: CASSLGSGVPPGRDTQYF. The CDR3 DNA reads as TGCGCCAGCAGCTTGGGTAGCGGGGTTCCCCCCGGTAGAGATACGCAGTATTTT. The V and J genes are TRBV5-1 and TRBJ2-3, with 8 bases identical to TRBD2. V lost 0 bases to trimming and J lost 5 bases; unmatched junction nucleotides: 14. Looked up from germline, CDR1 is SGHRS and CDR2 is YFSETQ. The CDR3 loop spans 18 amino acids.

The chain joins TRBV18 to TRBJ2-7; D may be TRBD1 (6 bases). This CDR3 spans 13 amino acids. V was shortened by 4 bases and J by 2 bases, with 9 bases between the two germline ends. CDR1 is KGHSH, CDR2 LQKENI, per germline. The CDR3 nucleotides read TGTGCCAGCTCACTGTCAGGGGCCTACGAGCAGTACTTC. As protein: CASSLSGAYEQYF.

V and J are TRBV19 and TRBJ2-6; D is perhaps TRBD1 (6 bases). The CDR3 spans 15 residues. Germline loops: CDR1 LNHDA, CDR2 SQIVND (reference sequence). Trimming took off 7 bases at V and 4 bases at J, with 14 bases between the two ends. CDR3 sequence: CASTRQAFGANVLTF. The DNA of the CDR3 is TGTGCCAGTACCCGACAGGCCTTCGGGGCCAACGTCCTGACTTTC.

The V call is TRBV7-9, the J call TRBJ2-6, with D perhaps TRBD2 (6 bases). The CDR3 consists of 14 residues. CDR1 and CDR2 (germline): SEHNR, FQNEAQ (reference sequence). V was cut by 8 bases and J by 4 bases, with 12 bases left in between. DNA of the CDR3: TGTGCCAGCGGGAGGACTGCCGGGGCCAACGTCCTGACTTTC. Protein sequence: CASGRTAGANVLTF.

This chain links TRBV4-1 with TRBJ1-2; D may be TRBD1 (5 bases). This CDR3 region has 15 residues. V was trimmed by 1 base and J by 6 bases, leaving 15 bases between them. Germline CDR1 is MGHRA and CDR2 is YSYEKL. Written as DNA, the CDR3 is TGCGCCAGCAGCCAAGGTTGGCAGGGAAAAGATGGCTACACCTTC. Its translation is CASSQGWQGKDGYTF.

This clone was counted once. J is TRBJ2-7 and V is TRBV20-1, with TRBD2 identical over 8 bases. With 3 bases clipped from V and 4 bases from J, the junction kept 8 bases outside the gene matches. The CDR3 contains 14 residues. Germline CDR1 is DFQATT and CDR2 is SNEGSKA (reference sequence). This chain's CDR3 is CSASPGTRAYEQYF. The DNA for the CDR3 is TGCAGTGCTAGTCCTGGGACTAGGGCATACGAGCAGTACTTC.

The chain joins TRBV20-1 to TRBJ2-1; a weak D match, TRBD2 (6 bases). This CDR3 contains 16 residues. Per germline, CDR1 DFQATT and CDR2 SNEGSKA (reference sequence). Trimming removed 3 bases from V and 0 bases from J, with 15 bases in between. The CDR3 nucleotides are TGCAGTGCTAGTCGGGGCGGGGTTAGCTCCTACAATGAGCAGTTCTTC. Translating gives CSASRGGVSSYNEQFF.

The rearrangement links TRBV6-2 or TRBV6-3 to TRBJ1-2, with 9 bases aligning to TRBD1. The CDR3 extends over 18 amino acids. Per germline, CDR1 MNHEY and CDR2 SVGEGT. V dropped 0 bases and J dropped 1; count of bases not matched to a gene: 9. CDR3 bases: TGTGCCAGCAGTTACTCGATGGGACAGGGCGCCCTTAACTATGGCTACACCTTC. Translating gives CASSYSMGQGALNYGYTF.

This chain connects TRBV7-2 to TRBJ2-4; possibly TRBD1 for D (5 bases). CDR1 SGHTA and CDR2 FQGNSA come from the germline V gene. V was clipped by 5 bases and J by 5 bases, with 13 bases between them. This CDR3 has 14 amino acids. CDR3 sequence (DNA): TGTGCCAGCAGCCCGGCCAGGGCCCAAAACATTCAGTACTTC. Its protein is CASSPARAQNIQYF.

This chain uses TRBV19 with TRBJ1-5, with 8 bases matching TRBD1. V shed 5 bases and J 6 bases; nucleotides not matched to a gene: 12. Germline V gives CDR1 LNHDA, CDR2 SQIVND (reference sequence). The CDR3 contains 16 residues. CDR3 bases: TGTGCCAGTAGTCTACACGACAGGGGTGTAGGTCAGCCCCAGCATTTT. This gives the protein CASSLHDRGVGQPQHF.

This clone was seen more than once but under ten times. The chain recombines TRBV15 with TRBJ1-1; D may be TRBD1 (6 bases). The CDR3 runs to 16 residues. The germline V and J ends were trimmed by 1 base and 4 bases, with 16 bases remaining between them. Germline CDR1 reads LNHNV; CDR2 reads YYDKDF (reference sequence). DNA for the CDR3: TGTGCCACCAGCAGAGGATCCAGGGGAGTTTTCACTGAAGCTTTCTTT. Protein sequence: CATSRGSRGVFTEAFF.

On this clone itself: Different DNA sequences within this sample yield the same CDR3. The chain recombines TRBV30 with TRBJ2-6; tentatively, D is TRBD2 (6 bases). V dropped 5 bases and J dropped 4 bases, with 9 bases sitting between them. Germline loops: CDR1 GTSNPN, CDR2 SVGIG (reference sequence). CDR3 length: 13 residues. The CDR3 reads CAWGAGGANVLTF. CDR3 bases: TGTGCCTGGGGGGCGGGGGGGGCCAACGTCCTGACTTTC.

The chain couples TRBV14 to TRBJ2-2; no clear D. Trimming stripped 3 bases from V and 6 bases from J, with 11 bases between. CDR3 length: 14 amino acids. From germline, CDR1 is SGHDN and CDR2 FVKESK. DNA for the CDR3: TGTGCCAGCAGCCAGCTAGTGCACGCCGGGGAGCTGTTTTTT. Protein: CASSQLVHAGELFF.

The chain joins TRBV3-1 (or the pseudogene TRBV3-2) to TRBJ1-4; no firm D call. Between the trimmed V and J ends, which lost 4 bases and 0 bases, there was a span of 9 bases. This CDR3 spans 15 amino acids. Germline V gene sequence: CDR1 LGHDT, CDR2 YNNKEL (reference sequence). CDR3 sequence reads: CASSLNGATNEKLFF. In nucleotides, the CDR3 is TGTGCCAGCAGCCTCAACGGTGCAACTAATGAAAAACTGTTTTTT.